This TCR beta chain is from a study of blood T cell repertoires in COVID-19. Study-level information: Specimens from acute and convalescent COVID-19 originated in the United States, Italy and Spain. PBMCs, B-cell-depleted T cells, or T cells were the source of the cDNA or gDNA that made up the material.

Trimming pared 1 base from V and 8 bases from J, leaving 8 bases between. This CDR3 is built from 12 residues. CDR1 and CDR2 from the germline V gene are SEHNR and FQNEAQ (reference sequence). How the authors handled the data: Estimation of nucleated cell counts was performed using reference gene primer amplification. Profiled with immunoSEQ multiplex PCR; TCRdb holds only in-frame clones, not every one. V, J and clone size are taken as reported in that table, and D and trimming were inferred from the DNA itself. The table records about 280,000 clones, around 90% of them present only once. Specimen: peripheral blood. The TCR was taken from a man aged 18 to 30 with active or convalescent COVID-19. The chain uses TRBV7-9 and TRBJ1-1; D is unresolved. In DNA form, the CDR3 reads TGTGCCAGCAGCTTAGGGTCCGGGGAAGCTTTCTTT. Protein: CASSLGSGEAFF.